This entry lists 31 T cell receptor beta chains sequenced from one sample in a study of shared clonotypes between healthy human individuals. Positive CCR7 selection of CD45RO-negative cells yielded the naive CD8 cells, and terminally differentiated effector memory CD45RA+ cells were excluded. Sequencing was performed with immunoSEQ multiplex PCR; in TCRdb, only in-frame clones are kept and a portion is missing. Of roughly 2.1 million clones in the sample, about 92% are singletons; the top ten hold approximately 1.7%. The sample consisted of naive CD8+ T cells from PBMCs. Receptors originate from a man aged 18 to 30 in good health. Some clones in this sample may be carry-over from other donors' samples.

The chain is built from TRBV11-3 and TRBJ2-1, with D perhaps being TRBD1 or TRBD2 (6 bases each). Germline assignment: CDR1 SGHNT and CDR2 YENEEA. There are 15 residues in the CDR3. V was cut by 2 bases and J by 3 bases, with 11 bases left in between. The CDR3 spells CASSLWGDIYNEQFF. The CDR3 DNA reads as TGTGCCAGCAGCTTATGGGGGGACATCTACAATGAGCAGTTCTTC.

The V call is TRBV6-6, the J call TRBJ2-3; D gene uncertain. The germline V and J ends were trimmed by 2 bases and 0 bases, with 12 bases remaining between them. Germline CDR1 reads MNHNY; CDR2 reads SVGAGI (reference sequence). The CDR3 consists of 16 residues. CDR3 residues: CASSYVAVPSTDTQYF. The CDR3 coding sequence is TGTGCCAGCAGTTACGTCGCGGTTCCTAGCACAGATACGCAGTATTTT.

The chain uses TRBV11-2 and TRBJ2-7; D may correspond to TRBD1 or TRBD2 (5 bases each). V shed 0 bases and J shed 2 bases, with 11 bases lying between them. Germline V lookup: CDR1 SGHAT, CDR2 FQNNGV. The CDR3 spans 15 residues. DNA for the CDR3: TGTGCCAGCAGCTTAGATGGGACGGGGACCTACGAGCAGTACTTC. The encoded protein is CASSLDGTGTYEQYF.

The chain joins TRBV7-8 to TRBJ1-1; D gene ambiguous. Trimming shortened V by 1 base and J by 1 base, and 13 bases separated the two germline ends. The CDR3 length is 16 residues. The germline gives CDR1 SGHVS, CDR2 FQNEAQ. CDR3 bases: TGTGCCAGCAGCTTAGGGGTCGCAGCCTGGAACACTGAAGCTTTCTTT. Residues: CASSLGVAAWNTEAFF.

This chain connects TRBV29-1 to TRBJ2-2, with D tentatively TRBD1 (6 bases). The CDR3 has 15 residues. From germline, CDR1 is SQVTM and CDR2 ANQGSEA. The V gene lost 1 base and the J gene lost 2 bases, with 11 bases spanning the gap. The DNA of the CDR3 is TGCAGCGTTGAAGGCTGGGGGCACAACACCGGGGAGCTGTTTTTT. It translates to CSVEGWGHNTGELFF.

V gene TRBV19 combines with J gene TRBJ1-1, with no clear D. Germline V gene sequence: CDR1 LNHDA, CDR2 SQIVND (reference sequence). CDR3 length: 13 amino acids. The V gene lost 3 bases and the J gene lost 3 bases, with 8 bases spanning the gap. The chain's CDR3 is CASSIGPHTEAFF. The CDR3 nucleotides are TGTGCCAGTAGTATTGGGCCACACACTGAAGCTTTCTTT.

The V and J genes are TRBV29-1 and TRBJ1-1; D may be TRBD1 (5 bases). Trimming removed 8 bases from V and 0 bases from J, with 13 bases in between. Germline assignment: CDR1 SQVTM and CDR2 ANQGSEA. The CDR3 is 13 residues long. CDR3 DNA sequence: TGCAGCTCAATGACAGCAGTGAACACTGAAGCTTTCTTT. Translation: CSSMTAVNTEAFF.

The J gene is TRBJ1-3, the V gene TRBV28; D remains ambiguous. The CDR3 extends over 14 amino acids. V lost 5 bases and J 0 bases, leaving 8 bases between the germline ends. Germline loops: CDR1 MDHEN, CDR2 SYDVKM. CDR3 in amino acids: CASSRYSSGNTIYF. CDR3 sequence (DNA): TGTGCCAGCAGTCGATACAGCTCTGGAAACACCATATATTTT.

V gene TRBV28 combines with J gene TRBJ2-7; D remains unclear. Trimming pared 7 bases from V and 1 base from J, leaving 14 bases between. This CDR3 has 14 residues. CDR1 MDHEN and CDR2 SYDVKM come from the germline V gene. CDR3 in amino acids: CASKFHQSSYEQYF. The DNA of the CDR3 is TGTGCCAGCAAATTCCATCAATCTTCCTACGAGCAGTACTTC.

The chain recombines TRBV6-5 with TRBJ2-7, with a possible D match to TRBD1 (5 bases). The CDR3 contains 13 residues. Looked up from germline, CDR1 is MNHEY and CDR2 is SVGAGI. V was pared by 1 base and J by 3 bases, with 7 bases between. The CDR3 sequence: CASSYFQGYEQYF. The CDR3, as DNA: TGTGCCAGCAGTTACTTTCAGGGCTACGAGCAGTACTTC.

The V call is TRBV13, the J call TRBJ2-1, with 10 bases fitting TRBD2. Losses at the gene ends were 5 bases for V and 4 bases for J; bases not matched to a gene: 17. The length of the CDR3 is 19 residues. Germline V lookup: CDR1 PRHDT, CDR2 FYEKMQ (reference sequence). In DNA, the CDR3 is TGTGCCAGCAGCACAGAGCGGGAGGGCCAACTATCCGGGTACAATGAGCAGTTCTTC. Protein: CASSTEREGQLSGYNEQFF.

In this sample, this clone turned up once. The chain uses TRBV18 and TRBJ2-7; 9 bases line up with TRBD1. The CDR3 totals 13 residues. Trimming took 8 bases from V and 2 from J; bases not matched to a gene: 4. Germline-derived CDR1 and CDR2 are KGHSH and LQKENI. Here the CDR3 reads CASTGGGTYEQYF. CDR3 nucleotide sequence: TGTGCCAGCACAGGGGGCGGAACCTACGAGCAGTACTTC.

This clone was seen only once. The V call is TRBV7-9, the J call TRBJ2-7; either TRBD1 or TRBD2 may fit D (6 bases each). The CDR3 length is 10 residues. Germline CDR1 SEHNR, CDR2 FQNEAQ (reference sequence). Trimming removed 9 bases at V and 6 bases at J, with 9 bases between. The CDR3 region is CASGGPEQYF. In DNA form, the CDR3 reads TGTGCCAGTGGGGGGCCCGAGCAGTACTTC.

This clone was observed a few times. V usage is TRBV4-3 and J usage is TRBJ1-4, with 10 positions matching TRBD1. Trimming took 0 bases from V and 14 from J; bases not matched to a gene: 12. Germline V CDR1 and CDR2: LGHNA, YSLEER. The CDR3 totals 16 residues. The CDR3 protein is CASSQDSRTGGRRLFF. CDR3 in DNA: TGCGCCAGCAGCCAAGATTCCAGGACAGGGGGAAGGCGCCTGTTTTTT.

The chain is built from TRBV6-5 and TRBJ2-7, with TRBD1 matching over 8 bases. The CDR3 length is 14 residues. Germline-derived CDR1 and CDR2 are MNHEY and SVGAGI. The V and J ends lost 5 bases and 1 base, in that order; junction bases with no gene match: 4. As DNA, the CDR3 is TGTGCCAGCAGTGTGCGGACAGGGTCCTACGAGCAGTACTTC. Translation: CASSVRTGSYEQYF.

The rearrangement links TRBV9 to TRBJ2-3, with D possibly matching TRBD2 (6 bases). Trimming removed 3 bases at V and 6 bases at J, with 20 bases between. This CDR3 has 16 amino acids. The germline gives CDR1 SGDLS, CDR2 YYNGEE. As DNA, the CDR3 is TGTGCCAGCAGCGCGACCCCGGGGGTCATGGCCGATACGCAGTATTTT. Protein product: CASSATPGVMADTQYF.

Points on this clone: The same CDR3 arises from other DNA sequences in this sample as well. This rearrangement joins TRBV9 to TRBJ2-7; 7 bases are shared with TRBD2. The CDR3 runs 15 residues. Per germline, CDR1 SGDLS and CDR2 YYNGEE. Unmatched junction bases numbered 4, after V lost 0 bases and J lost 1 base. CDR3 in DNA: TGTGCCAGCAGCGTAGGGTCGGGAGGTTCCTACGAGCAGTACTTC. Protein sequence: CASSVGSGGSYEQYF.

The chain employs TRBV4-3 and TRBJ2-3, with 9 positions matching TRBD1. CDR1 is LGHNA and CDR2 is YSLEER in the germline V gene. The ends lost 3 bases at V and 5 bases at J; junction bases unmatched: 9. The CDR3 contains 16 residues. CDR3 bases: TGCGCCAGCAGCCATTTCTTACAGGGGGCGGGAGATACGCAGTATTTT. It codes for CASSHFLQGAGDTQYF.

The sample holds one count of this clone. CDR3 residues: CASSQVRADSTEQFF. In nucleotides, the CDR3 is TGCGCCAGCAGCCAAGTTCGGGCGGACTCAACCGAGCAGTTCTTC. The chain carries TRBV4-1 and TRBJ2-1, with TRBD2 as a possible D gene (5 bases). The V end lost 1 base, the J end lost 10 bases, and 17 bases lay between the germline ends. The CDR3 has 15 residues. Germline-derived CDR1 and CDR2 are MGHRA and YSYEKL.

This rearrangement joins TRBV28 to TRBJ1-4; maybe TRBD1 (5 bases). There are 15 residues in the CDR3. V lost 3 bases and J lost 4, with 12 bases in between. Germline V gives CDR1 MDHEN, CDR2 SYDVKM. For the CDR3, the DNA is TGTGCCAGCAGTTTGATTTTGGGGGATAATGAAAAACTGTTTTTT. The encoded protein is CASSLILGDNEKLFF.

The chain recombines TRBV27 with TRBJ1-2, with D perhaps matching TRBD1 (6 bases). The CDR3 loop spans 15 amino acids. Trimming took off 3 bases at V and 4 bases at J, with 15 bases between the two ends. CDR1 and CDR2 (germline): MNHEY, SMNVEV (reference sequence). The CDR3, as DNA: TGTGCCAGCAGTTTTTTGGGGGGCGCAGCCTATGGCTACACCTTC. Its translation: CASSFLGGAAYGYTF.

J is TRBJ1-1 and V is TRBV11-2; a possible D gene is TRBD1 (6 bases). The germline V gene has CDR1 SGHAT and CDR2 FQNNGV. Trimming left V 2 bases short and J 2 bases short, with 18 bases between. The CDR3 is made up of 17 amino acids. Written as DNA, the CDR3 is TGTGCCAGCAGCTTACGAGAGTGGGGGCAGCGAAACACTGAAGCTTTCTTT. Amino acids: CASSLREWGQRNTEAFF.

This rearrangement joins TRBV5-4 to TRBJ1-2, with D tentatively TRBD1 (5 bases). The V gene's germline CDR1 is SGHNT and CDR2 YYREEE (reference sequence). There are 14 residues in the CDR3. Trimming removed 0 bases from V and 1 base from J, with 7 bases in between. The CDR3 nucleotides read TGTGCCAGCAGCTTGGGGACATATAACTATGGCTACACCTTC. Protein product: CASSLGTYNYGYTF. The full variable domain, with the rest looked up from reference TRBV5-4 and TRBJ1-2, is ETGVTQSPTHLIKTRGQQVTLRCSSQSGHNTVSWYQQALGQGPQFIFQYYREEENGRGNFPPRFSGLQFPNYSSELNVNALELDDSALYLCASSLGTYNYGYTFGSGTRLTVV.

This chain joins TRBV29-1 and TRBJ1-2; D remains unclear. Trimming pared 7 bases from V and 5 bases from J, leaving 20 bases between. The CDR3 runs 14 residues. Germline V gene lookup returns CDR1 SQVTM and CDR2 ANQGSEA. CDR3 protein: CSGEPVSKRYGYTF. The CDR3 nucleotides are TGCAGCGGTGAGCCGGTCTCAAAGAGATATGGCTACACCTTC.

Comments on this clone: Other DNA sequences in the sample encode the same CDR3. The rearrangement uses TRBV11-2 and TRBJ2-7; D may be TRBD2 (5 bases). With 1 base removed from V and 0 bases from J, the gap between germline ends came to 7 bases. Looked up from germline, CDR1 is SGHAT and CDR2 is FQNNGV. CDR3 length: 14 residues. CDR3 DNA sequence: TGTGCCAGCAGCTTAGGAGGGAACTCCTACGAGCAGTACTTC. Its protein product is CASSLGGNSYEQYF. Together with reference TRBV11-2 and TRBJ2-7, the CDR3 gives the full variable domain: EAGVAQSPRYKIIEKRQSVAFWCNPISGHATLYWYQQILGQGPKLLIQFQNNGVVDDSQLPKDRFSAERLKGVDSTLKIQPAKLEDSAVYLCASSLGGNSYEQYFGPGTRLTVT.

In regard to this clone: In the same sample, other DNA sequences code for this CDR3. V gene TRBV7-9 combines with J gene TRBJ2-2; D not certain. V gave up 3 bases and J gave up 4 bases, with 3 bases separating them. The CDR3 contains 12 residues. The V gene's germline CDR1 is SEHNR and CDR2 FQNEAQ (reference sequence). The CDR3: CASSLSTGELFF. CDR3 DNA sequence: TGTGCCAGCAGCTTGAGCACCGGGGAGCTGTTTTTT.

The chain couples TRBV9 to TRBJ1-2, with D possibly being TRBD1 (5 bases). This CDR3 is 14 amino acids long. The V and J ends lost 2 bases and 7 bases respectively, with 15 bases between them. Germline CDR1 is SGDLS and CDR2 is YYNGEE. Written as DNA, the CDR3 is TGTGCCAGCAGCGTCCCGGGACTCCGGGGTGGCTACACCTTC. Protein: CASSVPGLRGGYTF. Looking up the rest from reference TRBV9 and TRBJ1-2 gives the full variable domain: DSGVTQTPKHLITATGQRVTLRCSPRSGDLSVYWYQQSLDQGLQFLIQYYNGEERAKGNILERFSAQQFPDLHSELNLSSLELGDSALYFCASSVPGLRGGYTFGSGTRLTVV.

This clone was seen once. V is TRBV9 and J is TRBJ2-1; the D is unclear. Germline CDR1 reads SGDLS; CDR2 reads YYNGEE. This CDR3 is 15 amino acids long. Trimming shortened V by 0 bases and J by 7 bases, and 14 bases separated the two germline ends. In DNA form, the CDR3 reads TGTGCCAGCAGCGTAGATTTGAGTCCCGGGAATGAGCAGTTCTTC. This gives the protein CASSVDLSPGNEQFF.

The chain recombines TRBV28 with TRBJ2-2; 8 nucleotides match TRBD2. The V gene end was trimmed by 0 bases and the J gene end by 5 bases; junction bases not matched to a gene: 14. The CDR3 is made up of 19 amino acids. Germline CDR1 is MDHEN and CDR2 is SYDVKM. CDR3 in amino acids: CASSLWWGYGTRHTGELFF. In nucleotides, the CDR3 is TGTGCCAGCAGTTTATGGTGGGGATATGGGACTAGGCATACCGGGGAGCTGTTTTTT.

V usage is TRBV28 and J usage is TRBJ2-7; the D call may be TRBD1 or TRBD2 (5 bases each). Trimming shortened V by 5 bases and J by 7 bases, and 12 bases separated the two germline ends. From germline, CDR1 is MDHEN and CDR2 SYDVKM. This CDR3 region has 12 residues. CDR3 nucleotide sequence: TGTGCCAGCAGTCGGGACCGTCGGGAGCAGTACTTC. As protein: CASSRDRREQYF. Combining the CDR3 with reference TRBV28 and TRBJ2-7 gives the whole variable domain DVKVTQSSRYLVKRTGEKVFLECVQDMDHENMFWYRQDPGLGLRLIYFSYDVKMKEKGDIPEGYSVSREKKERFSLILESASTNQTSMYLCASSRDRREQYFGPGTRLTVT.

V gene TRBV2 combines with J gene TRBJ1-2, with D possibly being TRBD1 (6 bases). Looked up from germline, CDR1 is SNHLY and CDR2 is FYNNEI. CDR3 size: 18 residues. V was clipped by 7 bases and J by 0 bases, with 24 bases between them. The CDR3 nucleotides are TGTGCCAGCACGGAAGGGGGGGCAAGGCTCGTGACTAACTATGGCTACACCTTC. Its translation is CASTEGGARLVTNYGYTF.